Listed below are T cell receptor beta chains from one sample, sequenced in a study of metastatic and nonmetastatic thyroid tumors. MiXCR reprocessed the PCR reads for TCRdb. The table lists some 19,000 clones, 34% of them singletons. Input material: tumor tissue. The receptor source for this set is a female donor with papillary thyroid cancer or a benign thyroid nodule (not recorded which). Some clones in this sample may be carry-over from other donors' samples. CDR3s include the opening cysteine and the closing phenylalanine or tryptophan. The D gene is left open where the match is weak. Expanded clones get a size class; other rows say once, few or many, or leave the size out.

j_call d_call v_call clone_size cdr3_aa cdr3_nt
TRBJ2-7 . TRBV28 few CASSLRVHESSYEQYF TGTGCCAGCAGTTTAAGGGTACACGAGTCCTCCTACGAGCAGTACTTC
TRBJ2-3 . TRBV5-6 . CASCLGRLTDTQYF TGTGCCAGCTGCTTGGGCAGGCTCACAGATACGCAGTATTTT
TRBJ1-2 . TRBV4-1 . CASSPGQTNYGYTF TGCGCCAGCAGCCCGGGACAAACTAACTATGGCTACACCTTC
TRBJ2-5 TRBD2 TRBV7-2 many CASSTRLAGAVETQYF TGTGCCAGCAGCACGCGACTAGCGGGAGCCGTGGAGACCCAGTACTTC
TRBJ2-1 TRBD2 TRBV11-2 . CASSSRASGSYNEQFF TGTGCCAGCAGCTCCCGGGCTAGCGGGAGTTACAATGAGCAGTTCTTC
TRBJ1-4 . TRBV25-1 . CASRQAGGEKLFF TGTGCCAGCAGACAGGCGGGCGGTGAAAAACTGTTTTTT
TRBJ1-1 . TRBV28 few CASSLSGNTEAFF TGTGCCAGCAGTTTATCAGGGAACACTGAAGCTTTCTTT
TRBJ2-1 . TRBV6-1 medium-sized CASSESSTRYYNEQFF TGTGCCAGCAGTGAATCATCAACGCGGTATTACAATGAGCAGTTCTTC
TRBJ2-7 . TRBV6-1 few CASSDLAAGAYEQYF TGTGCCAGCAGTGACCTAGCGGCAGGGGCCTACGAGCAGTACTTC
TRBJ1-2 TRBD1 TRBV3-1 . CASSQDIQEDRGFYGYTF TGTGCCAGCAGCCAAGATATTCAAGAGGACAGGGGTTTCTATGGCTACACCTTC
TRBJ1-3 TRBD1 TRBV14 . CASSQDWETGGLNTIYF TGTGCCAGCAGCCAAGATTGGGAGACAGGGGGCTTAAACACCATATATTTT
TRBJ2-7 TRBD1 TRBV12-3/TRBV12-4 . CASSSIGQGKQYF TGTGCCAGCAGTTCAATTGGACAGGGGAAGCAGTACTTC
TRBJ2-7 TRBD2 TRBV20-1 . CSASLAGTYEQYF TGCAGTGCTTCATTAGCGGGAACCTACGAGCAGTACTTC
TRBJ1-5 TRBD1 TRBV6-4 few CASSDYNRGRDQPQHF TGTGCCAGCAGTGATTACAACAGGGGGCGCGACCAGCCCCAGCATTTT
TRBJ1-3 . TRBV6-1 few CASSEAGVKGAGNTIYF TGTGCCAGCAGTGAAGCGGGGGTAAAAGGGGCAGGAAACACCATATATTTT
TRBJ1-5 . TRBV24-1 few CATSETDWGGDQPQHF TGTGCCACCAGTGAGACAGACTGGGGAGGGGATCAGCCCCAGCATTTT
TRBJ1-1 . TRBV18 once CASSPLPGNTEAFF TGTGCCAGCTCACCCCTACCGGGGAACACTGAAGCTTTCTTT
TRBJ1-6 . TRBV12-3/TRBV12-4 . CASSLNNSPLHF TGTGCCAGCAGTTTAAACAATTCACCCCTCCACTTT
TRBJ1-6 . TRBV30 . CAWSAVSGAPLHF TGTGCCTGGAGCGCTGTGTCAGGTGCACCCCTCCACTTT
TRBJ2-2 TRBD2 TRBV7-7 . CASSSFRAGANTGELFF TGTGCCAGCAGCTCATTCCGAGCGGGAGCGAACACCGGGGAGCTGTTTTTT
TRBJ1-3 . TRBV7-6 medium-sized CASSLGAGISGNTIYF TGTGCCAGCAGCTTAGGTGCGGGTATTTCTGGAAACACCATATATTTT
TRBJ1-2 TRBD1 TRBV7-3 . CASSLDPGGLQGYTF TGTGCCAGCAGCTTAGATCCAGGGGGCCTGCAAGGCTACACCTTC
TRBJ2-3 TRBD2 TRBV6-1 few CASSSPGTSGTDTQYF TGTGCCAGCAGCTCACCTGGGACTAGCGGCACAGATACGCAGTATTTT
TRBJ2-7 . TRBV4-1 . CASSQAGASPYEQYF TGCGCCAGCAGCCAAGCGGGAGCGAGTCCCTACGAGCAGTACTTC
TRBJ2-3 TRBD1 TRBV5-1 large CASSLVGQVTDTQYF TGCGCCAGCAGCTTGGTAGGACAGGTCACAGATACGCAGTATTTT
TRBJ2-7 . TRBV7-9 few CASSLRGFGQYF TGTGCCAGCAGCTTACGAGGGTTCGGGCAGTACTTC
TRBJ2-2 . TRBV7-3 . CASSLNPTTGELFF TGTGCCAGCAGCTTGAACCCAACCACCGGGGAGCTGTTTTTT
TRBJ2-2 TRBD2 TRBV9 . CASHSGSNTGELFF TGTGCCAGCCACAGCGGGAGTAACACCGGGGAGCTGTTTTTT